This T cell receptor (beta chain) is from a study of T cell changes during pregnancy in multiple sclerosis. The table came from immunoSEQ multiplex PCR; TCRdb's copy has only in-frame clones and leaves some out. The table lists 40,000 to 50,000 clones, about 94% of them singletons. Sequencing was performed on CD4+ T cells from peripheral blood mononuclear cells, taken in the first trimester of pregnancy. The TCR comes from a female donor with multiple sclerosis, enrolled in a pregnancy study.

Written as DNA, the CDR3 is TGTGCCAGCAGCAGCGGGTCAGGCCCCACTATGAACACTGAAGCTTTCTTT. Encoded protein: CASSSGSGPTMNTEAFF. The chain joins TRBV28 to TRBJ1-1; D is unclear. This CDR3 comprises 17 residues. Trimming removed 6 bases at V and 0 bases at J, with 20 bases between. Per the germline V gene, CDR1 is MDHEN and CDR2 is SYDVKM.